One and the same sample provided the 6 T cell receptor beta chains below, sequenced in a study of post-analysis software for immune sequencing data. Study results and caveats: Controls had lower frequencies than patients of roughly five TRBV segments, which included TRBV5-6, TRBV5-1 and TRBV20-1.

Unique molecular identifiers were carried by the TCR beta cDNA libraries. One entry per CDR3 protein results from TCRdb running MiXCR on the PCR reads. The table lists roughly 570,000 distinct CDR3 sequences, 30% to 40% of them singletons. No antigen is known for these receptors. Sample: blood. These receptors all come from a girl under 18 with multiple sclerosis.

This chain connects TRBV5-1 to TRBJ2-1, with TRBD2 matching 14 bases. This CDR3 spans 18 amino acids. V was pared by 4 bases and J by 5 bases, with 11 bases of the junction left unmatched. Germline V gene lookup returns CDR1 SGHRS and CDR2 YFSETQ. The CDR3 nucleotides read TGCGCCAGCAGCATGCCTCGACTAGCGGGGGGGCTCGACAATGAGCAGTTCTTC. Translating gives CASSMPRLAGGLDNEQFF. Looking up the rest from reference TRBV5-1 and TRBJ2-1 gives the full variable domain: KAGVTQTPRYLIKTRGQQVTLSCSPISGHRSVSWYQQTPGQGLQFLFEYFSETQRNKGNFPGRFSGRQFSNSRSEMNVSTLELGDSALYLCASSMPRLAGGLDNEQFFGPGTRLTVL.

This clonotype was counted many times. The chain carries TRBV28 and TRBJ1-6; D uncertain. Germline loops: CDR1 MDHEN, CDR2 SYDVKM. Trimming left V 7 bases short and J 14 bases short, with 21 bases between. The CDR3 length is 14 residues. CDR3 DNA: TGTGCCAGCACCATAGAATCTCCTCCCGGGACCCTCCACTTT. Translating gives CASTIESPPGTLHF. Using reference TRBV28 and TRBJ1-6 for the parts outside the CDR3, the full variable domain is DVKVTQSSRYLVKRTGEKVFLECVQDMDHENMFWYRQDPGLGLRLIYFSYDVKMKEKGDIPEGYSVSREKKERFSLILESASTNQTSMYLCASTIESPPGTLHFGNGTRLTVT.

This clonotype appeared many times. This chain joins TRBV7-9 and TRBJ2-3, with 9 positions matching TRBD2. The CDR3 runs to 14 residues. J was trimmed by 4 bases and V by 3 bases; bases with no gene match: 2. CDR1 is SEHNR, CDR2 FQNEAQ, per germline (reference sequence). The CDR3 sequence is CASSLAGGADTQYF. Here the CDR3 DNA reads TGTGCCAGCAGCTTGGCGGGAGGGGCAGATACGCAGTATTTT.

This chain joins TRBV20-1 and TRBJ2-7; 11 bases are a match to TRBD2. CDR1 DFQATT and CDR2 SNEGSKA come from the germline V gene (reference sequence). This CDR3 region has 16 residues. Trimming at V came to 1 base and at J to 0 bases, leaving 5 bases not matched to a gene. Here the CDR3 DNA reads TGCAGTGCTAGAGGGACTAGCGGGTCGAGCTCCTACGAGCAGTACTTC. Its translation is CSARGTSGSSSYEQYF.

The chain links TRBV5-1 to TRBJ1-2, with D possibly being TRBD1 (5 bases). The CDR3 consists of 15 residues. V was clipped by 0 bases and J by 6 bases, with 15 bases between them. Per the germline V gene, CDR1 is SGHRS and CDR2 is YFSETQ. Here the CDR3 DNA reads TGCGCCAGCAGCTTGGCCCTAAGGGGCGGGGATGGCTACACCTTC. Amino acid sequence: CASSLALRGGDGYTF.

In this sample, this clonotype turned up a few times. This chain joins TRBV15 and TRBJ2-1; D is undetermined. Germline V gives CDR1 LNHNV, CDR2 YYDKDF (reference sequence). Between the trimmed V and J ends, which lost 9 bases and 6 bases, there was a span of 18 bases. This CDR3 has 14 amino acids. This chain's CDR3 is CATSRPPMTNEQFF. DNA for the CDR3: TGTGCCACTTCCCGGCCCCCGATGACCAATGAGCAGTTCTTC.